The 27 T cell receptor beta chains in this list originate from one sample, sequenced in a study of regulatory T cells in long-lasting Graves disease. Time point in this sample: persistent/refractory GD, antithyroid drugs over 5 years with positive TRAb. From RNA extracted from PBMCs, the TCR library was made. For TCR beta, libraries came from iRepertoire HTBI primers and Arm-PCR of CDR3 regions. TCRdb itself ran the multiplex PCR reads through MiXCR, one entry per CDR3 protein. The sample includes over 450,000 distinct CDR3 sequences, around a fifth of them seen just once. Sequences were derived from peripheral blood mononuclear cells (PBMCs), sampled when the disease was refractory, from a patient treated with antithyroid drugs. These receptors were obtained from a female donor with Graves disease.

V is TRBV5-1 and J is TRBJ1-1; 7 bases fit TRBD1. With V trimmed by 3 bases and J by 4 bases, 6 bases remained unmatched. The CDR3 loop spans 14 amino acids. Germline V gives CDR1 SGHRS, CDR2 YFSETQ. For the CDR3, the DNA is TGCGCCAGCAGCTCCCAGGGGGAGGGCACTGAAGCTTTCTTT. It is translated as CASSSQGEGTEAFF.

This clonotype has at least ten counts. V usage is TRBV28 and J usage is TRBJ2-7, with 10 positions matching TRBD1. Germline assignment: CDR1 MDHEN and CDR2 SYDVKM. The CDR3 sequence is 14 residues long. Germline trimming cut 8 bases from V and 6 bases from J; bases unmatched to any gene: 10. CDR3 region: CASGWYRDRGEQYF. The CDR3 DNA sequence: TGTGCCAGCGGCTGGTACCGGGACAGGGGCGAGCAGTACTTC. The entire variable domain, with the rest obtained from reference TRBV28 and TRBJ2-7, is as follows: DVKVTQSSRYLVKRTGEKVFLECVQDMDHENMFWYRQDPGLGLRLIYFSYDVKMKEKGDIPEGYSVSREKKERFSLILESASTNQTSMYLCASGWYRDRGEQYFGPGTRLTVT.

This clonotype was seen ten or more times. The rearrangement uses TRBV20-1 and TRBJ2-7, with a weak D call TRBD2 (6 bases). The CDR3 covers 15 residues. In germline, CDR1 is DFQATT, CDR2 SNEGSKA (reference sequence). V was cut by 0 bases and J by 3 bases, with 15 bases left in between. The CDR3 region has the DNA TGCAGTGCTAGAGACCTGGCCGGGAGCAGCTACGAGCAGTACTTC. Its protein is CSARDLAGSSYEQYF.

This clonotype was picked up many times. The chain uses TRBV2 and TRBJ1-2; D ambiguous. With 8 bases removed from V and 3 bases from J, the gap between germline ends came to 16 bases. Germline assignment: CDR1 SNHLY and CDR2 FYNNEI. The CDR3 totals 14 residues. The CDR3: CASGEKGADYGYTF. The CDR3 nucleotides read TGTGCCAGCGGGGAGAAAGGTGCCGACTATGGCTACACCTTC.

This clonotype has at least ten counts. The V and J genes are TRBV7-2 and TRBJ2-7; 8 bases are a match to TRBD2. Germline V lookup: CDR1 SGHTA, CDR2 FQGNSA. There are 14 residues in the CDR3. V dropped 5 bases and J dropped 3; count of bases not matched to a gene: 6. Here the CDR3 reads CASSPFGRDYEQYF. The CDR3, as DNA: TGTGCCAGCAGCCCTTTCGGGAGGGACTACGAGCAGTACTTC.

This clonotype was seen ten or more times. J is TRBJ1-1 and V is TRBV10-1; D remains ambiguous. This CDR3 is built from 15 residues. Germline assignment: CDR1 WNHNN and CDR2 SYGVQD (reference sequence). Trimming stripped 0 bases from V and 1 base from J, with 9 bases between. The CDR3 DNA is TGCGCCAGCAGTGAGTCACCGGCGGGGAACACTGAAGCTTTCTTT. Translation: CASSESPAGNTEAFF.

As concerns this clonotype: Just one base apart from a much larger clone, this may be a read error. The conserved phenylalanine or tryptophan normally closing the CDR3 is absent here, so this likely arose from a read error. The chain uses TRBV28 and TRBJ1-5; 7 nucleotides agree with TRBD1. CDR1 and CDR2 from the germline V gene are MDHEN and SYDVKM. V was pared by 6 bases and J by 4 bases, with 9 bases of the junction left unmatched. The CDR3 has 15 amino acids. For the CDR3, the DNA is TGTGCCAGCAGCCCGACAGGGAACCCGAATCAGCCCCAGCATTCT. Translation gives CASSPTGNPNQPQHS.

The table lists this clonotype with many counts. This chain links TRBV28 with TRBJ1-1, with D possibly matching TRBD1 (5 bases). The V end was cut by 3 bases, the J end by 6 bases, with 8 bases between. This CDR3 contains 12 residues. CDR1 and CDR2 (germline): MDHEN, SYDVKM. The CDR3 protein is CASSFWGAEAFF. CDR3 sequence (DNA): TGTGCCAGCAGTTTTTGGGGCGCTGAAGCTTTCTTT. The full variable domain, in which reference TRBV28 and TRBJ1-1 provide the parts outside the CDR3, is DVKVTQSSRYLVKRTGEKVFLECVQDMDHENMFWYRQDPGLGLRLIYFSYDVKMKEKGDIPEGYSVSREKKERFSLILESASTNQTSMYLCASSFWGAEAFFGQGTRLTVV.

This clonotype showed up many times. The CDR3 region has the DNA TGTGCCAGCAGTTACAACCCGGAGCTTAATGAAAAACTGTTTTTT. Translating it yields CASSYNPELNEKLFF. The chain carries TRBV6-5 and TRBJ1-4; D gene ambiguous. Germline V gene sequence: CDR1 MNHEY, CDR2 SVGAGI. V shed 2 bases and J shed 4 bases, with 11 bases lying between them. The CDR3 contains 15 residues.

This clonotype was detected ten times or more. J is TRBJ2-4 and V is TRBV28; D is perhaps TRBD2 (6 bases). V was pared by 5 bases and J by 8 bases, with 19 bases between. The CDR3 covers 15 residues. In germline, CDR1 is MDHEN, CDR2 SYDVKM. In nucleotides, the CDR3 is TGTGCCAGCAGTCCGCCTGACATCGGAGGGGACATTCAGTACTTC. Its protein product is CASSPPDIGGDIQYF.

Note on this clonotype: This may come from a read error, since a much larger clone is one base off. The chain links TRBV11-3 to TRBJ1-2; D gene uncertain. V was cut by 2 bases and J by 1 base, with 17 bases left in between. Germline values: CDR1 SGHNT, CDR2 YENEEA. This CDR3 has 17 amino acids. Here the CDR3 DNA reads TGTGCCAGCAGCTTACCCTACCACTCAGAAGATAACTATGGCTACACCTTC. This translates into CASSLPYHSEDNYGYTF.

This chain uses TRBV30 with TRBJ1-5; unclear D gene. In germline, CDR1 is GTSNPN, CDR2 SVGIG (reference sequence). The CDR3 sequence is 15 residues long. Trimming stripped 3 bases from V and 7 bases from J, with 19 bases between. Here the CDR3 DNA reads TGTGCCTGGAGCGGTATTGGGGAGATGGGACAGCCCCAGCATTTT. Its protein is CAWSGIGEMGQPQHF.

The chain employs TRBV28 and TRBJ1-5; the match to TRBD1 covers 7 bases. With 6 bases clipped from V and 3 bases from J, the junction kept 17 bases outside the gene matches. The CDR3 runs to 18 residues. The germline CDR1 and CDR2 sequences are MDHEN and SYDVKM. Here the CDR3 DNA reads TGTGCCAGCAGCTCGAGGGGGCTGGGGTGGGGCGACAATCAGCCCCAGCATTTT. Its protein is CASSSRGLGWGDNQPQHF.

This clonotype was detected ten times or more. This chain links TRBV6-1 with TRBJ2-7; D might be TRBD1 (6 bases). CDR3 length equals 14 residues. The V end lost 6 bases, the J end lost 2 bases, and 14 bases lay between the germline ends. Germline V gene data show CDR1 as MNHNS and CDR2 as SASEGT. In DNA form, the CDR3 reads TGTGCCAGCAGCCTCCTCGACAGGCCCTACGAGCAGTACTTC. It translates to CASSLLDRPYEQYF.

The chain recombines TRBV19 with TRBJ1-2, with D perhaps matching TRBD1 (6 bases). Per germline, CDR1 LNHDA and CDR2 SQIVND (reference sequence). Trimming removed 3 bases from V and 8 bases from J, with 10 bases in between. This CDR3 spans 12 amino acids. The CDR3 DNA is TGTGCCAGTAGTATGGAGGGGGGAGGCTACACCTTC. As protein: CASSMEGGGYTF.

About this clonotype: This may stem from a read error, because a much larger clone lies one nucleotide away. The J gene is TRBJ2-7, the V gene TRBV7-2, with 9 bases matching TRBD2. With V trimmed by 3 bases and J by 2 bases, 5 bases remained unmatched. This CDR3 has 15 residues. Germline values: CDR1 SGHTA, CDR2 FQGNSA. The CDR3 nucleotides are TGTGCCAGCAGCTTGCGGCTAGCGGGGACCTACGAGCAGTACTTC. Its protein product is CASSLRLAGTYEQYF.

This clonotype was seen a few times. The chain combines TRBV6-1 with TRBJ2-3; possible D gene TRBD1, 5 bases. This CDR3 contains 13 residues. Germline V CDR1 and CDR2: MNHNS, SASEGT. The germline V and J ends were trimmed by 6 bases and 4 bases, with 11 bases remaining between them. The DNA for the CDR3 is TGTGCCAGCAGACTGGACAATTCAGATACGCAGTATTTT. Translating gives CASRLDNSDTQYF.

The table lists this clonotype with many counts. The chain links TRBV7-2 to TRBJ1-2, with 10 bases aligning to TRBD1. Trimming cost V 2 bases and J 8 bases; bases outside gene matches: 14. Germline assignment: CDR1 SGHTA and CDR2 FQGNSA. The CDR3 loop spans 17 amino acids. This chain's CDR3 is CASSLSGTGAFGRGYTF. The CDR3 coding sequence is TGTGCCAGCAGCTTATCGGGGACAGGGGCCTTCGGCCGCGGCTACACCTTC.

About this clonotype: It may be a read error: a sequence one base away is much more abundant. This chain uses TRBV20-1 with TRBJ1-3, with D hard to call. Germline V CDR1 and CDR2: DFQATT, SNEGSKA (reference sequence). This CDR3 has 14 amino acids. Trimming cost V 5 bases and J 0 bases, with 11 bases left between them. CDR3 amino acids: CSALGAASGNTIYF. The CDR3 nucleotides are TGCAGTGCTTTGGGCGCAGCCTCTGGAAACACCATATATTTT.

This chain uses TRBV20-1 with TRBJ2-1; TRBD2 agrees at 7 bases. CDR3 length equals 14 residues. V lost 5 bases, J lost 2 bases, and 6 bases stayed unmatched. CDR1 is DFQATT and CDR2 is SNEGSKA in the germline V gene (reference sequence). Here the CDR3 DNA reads TGCAGTGCTTTGGCGGGAGTCGCCTACAATGAGCAGTTCTTC. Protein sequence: CSALAGVAYNEQFF.

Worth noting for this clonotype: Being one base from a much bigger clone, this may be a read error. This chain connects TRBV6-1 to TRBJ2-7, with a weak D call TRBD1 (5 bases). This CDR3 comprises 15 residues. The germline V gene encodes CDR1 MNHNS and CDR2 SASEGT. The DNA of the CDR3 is TGTGCCAACAGTCGCCGACGGACAAACTCCTACGAGCAGTACTTC. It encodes CANSRRRTNSYEQYF.

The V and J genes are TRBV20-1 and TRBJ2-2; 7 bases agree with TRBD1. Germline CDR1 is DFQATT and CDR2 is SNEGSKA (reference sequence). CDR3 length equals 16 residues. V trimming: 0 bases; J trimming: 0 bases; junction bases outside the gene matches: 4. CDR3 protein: CSARDGTVPNTGELFF. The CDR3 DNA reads TGCAGTGCTAGAGATGGGACAGTCCCGAACACCGGGGAGCTGTTTTTT.

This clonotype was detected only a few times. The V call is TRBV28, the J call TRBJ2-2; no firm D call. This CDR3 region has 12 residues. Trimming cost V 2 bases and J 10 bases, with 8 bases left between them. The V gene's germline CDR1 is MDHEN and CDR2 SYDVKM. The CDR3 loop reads CASSLRQEELFF. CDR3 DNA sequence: TGTGCCAGCAGTTTAAGGCAGGAGGAGCTGTTTTTT.

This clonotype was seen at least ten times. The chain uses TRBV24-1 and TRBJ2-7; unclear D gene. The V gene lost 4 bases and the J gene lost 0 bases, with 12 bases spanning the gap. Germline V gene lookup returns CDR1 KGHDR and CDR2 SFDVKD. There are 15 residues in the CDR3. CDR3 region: CATSDPATDSYEQYF. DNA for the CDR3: TGTGCCACCAGTGACCCTGCGACGGACTCCTACGAGCAGTACTTC.

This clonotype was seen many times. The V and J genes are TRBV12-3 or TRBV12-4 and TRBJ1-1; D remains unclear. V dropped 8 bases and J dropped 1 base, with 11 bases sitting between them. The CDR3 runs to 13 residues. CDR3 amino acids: CASARLSNTEAFF. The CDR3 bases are TGTGCCAGCGCCAGACTTTCGAACACTGAAGCTTTCTTT.

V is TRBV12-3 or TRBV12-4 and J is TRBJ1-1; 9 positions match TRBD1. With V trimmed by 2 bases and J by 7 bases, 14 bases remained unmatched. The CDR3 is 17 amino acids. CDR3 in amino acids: CASSLISGDREWIEAFF. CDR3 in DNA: TGTGCCAGCAGTTTAATTTCCGGGGACAGGGAATGGATTGAAGCTTTCTTT.

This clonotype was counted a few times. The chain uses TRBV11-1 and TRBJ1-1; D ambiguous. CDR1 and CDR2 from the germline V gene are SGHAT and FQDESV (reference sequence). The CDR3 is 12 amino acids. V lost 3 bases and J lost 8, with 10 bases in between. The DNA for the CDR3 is TGTGCCAGCAGCTTTAAACCAACCGAAGCTTTCTTT. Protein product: CASSFKPTEAFF. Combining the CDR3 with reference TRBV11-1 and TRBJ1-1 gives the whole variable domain EAEVAQSPRYKITEKSQAVAFWCDPISGHATLYWYRQILGQGPELLVQFQDESVVDDSQLPKDRFSAERLKGVDSTLKIQPAELGDSAMYLCASSFKPTEAFFGQGTRLTVV.